A selection of T cell receptor beta chains follows, all from one sample in a study of PD-L1 blockade in urothelial cancer. Libraries were prepared by immunoSEQ multiplex PCR; TCRdb keeps only in-frame clonotypes and omits some of them. The table includes over 70,000 clones, roughly 80% detected once. Sequenced material: PBMCs, taken around atezolizumab (anti-PD-L1) treatment. The receptors come from an older man with urothelial cancer. CDR3s include the opening cysteine and the closing phenylalanine or tryptophan. D genes are given only for firm matches. Only part of the rows carry a size: once, few, many, or a class if the clone is expanded.

V gene	D gene	CDR3 length	J gene	clone size	CDR3 DNA	CDR3 protein
TRBV19	TRBD1	18	TRBJ1-4	.	TGTGCCAGTGCCCTTCCGGGACAGGGGCCCTTCCTTAATGAAAAACTGTTTTTT	CASALPGQGPFLNEKLFF
TRBV6-1	TRBD1	15	TRBJ1-3	.	TGTGCCAGCAGTGAAGACAGGGGGGCGGGAAACACCATATATTTT	CASSEDRGAGNTIYF
TRBV5-6	TRBD1	12	TRBJ2-1	.	TGTGCCAGCAGCCGGACAGGGAAAGAGCAGTTCTTC	CASSRTGKEQFF
TRBV9	.	15	TRBJ2-3	.	TGTGCCAGCAGCGTATGGGGAGGAAGCACAGATACGCAGTATTTT	CASSVWGGSTDTQYF
TRBV4-3	TRBD1	15	TRBJ1-2	.	TGCGCCAGCAGCCCAAACACAGGGGTAGAATATGGCTACACCTTC	CASSPNTGVEYGYTF
TRBV5-1	TRBD1	14	TRBJ1-1	.	TGCGCCAGCAGCCCGGGACAGTTTAACACTGAAGCTTTCTTT	CASSPGQFNTEAFF
TRBV11-2	.	14	TRBJ2-3	once	TGTGCCAGCAGCTTAGATCCCTTGACAGATACGCAGTATTTT	CASSLDPLTDTQYF
TRBV5-5	TRBD2	16	TRBJ2-2	few	TGTGCCAGCAGCTCCGGACTAGCGGCGAACACCGGGGAGCTGTTTTTT	CASSSGLAANTGELFF
TRBV4-3	TRBD1	14	TRBJ2-5	once	TGCGCCAGCAGCCCTCAGGGGGTTCGGGAGACCCAGTACTTC	CASSPQGVRETQYF
TRBV11-3	.	13	TRBJ2-2	.	TGTGCCAGCAGCCGAGGGTCCACCGGGGAGCTGTTTTTT	CASSRGSTGELFF
TRBV18	.	17	TRBJ2-5	few	TGTGCCAGCTCATCGGGACTGCGTACCACCAGGGGGGAGACCCAGTACTTC	CASSSGLRTTRGETQYF
TRBV7-9	.	12	TRBJ2-7	.	TGTGCCAGCACATTGGGGGGCTACGAGCAGTACTTC	CASTLGGYEQYF
TRBV30	.	14	TRBJ1-3	.	TGTGCCTGGAGTCCGGGGGGGATAGGAAACACCATATATTTT	CAWSPGGIGNTIYF
TRBV5-1	.	14	TRBJ1-3	.	TGCGCCAGCAGCTTGGGCGCTTCTGGAAACACCATATATTTT	CASSLGASGNTIYF
TRBV6-1	.	12	TRBJ2-2	.	TGTGCCAGCAGTGAGAGCACCGGGGAGCTGTTTTTT	CASSESTGELFF
TRBV7-3	TRBD1	13	TRBJ2-7	.	TGTGCCAGGGGGGGGACAGGGCCCTACGAGCAGTACTTC	CARGGTGPYEQYF
TRBV6-5	.	15	TRBJ1-4	.	TGTGCCAGCAGTTACTCGAGCAGGGGTGGTGAAAAACTGTTTTTT	CASSYSSRGGEKLFF
TRBV6-5	TRBD1	16	TRBJ2-1	.	TGTGCCAGCAGTTACTCGGGACAGGGGGCCTTCAATGAGCAGTTCTTC	CASSYSGQGAFNEQFF